The 32 T cell receptor beta chains reported below all come from one sample, sequenced in a study of blood T cell repertoires in COVID-19. Libraries were prepared by immunoSEQ multiplex PCR; TCRdb keeps only in-frame clonotypes and omits some of them. The sample includes 200,000 to 250,000 clones, approximately 80% of them seen just once. The sample was PBMCs or T cells enriched from blood (not recorded which). These receptors were taken from a woman aged 40 to 50 with acute COVID-19.

CDR3 loop: CASSGGQGVMETQYF. As DNA, the CDR3 is TGTGCCAGCAGTGGGGGACAGGGGGTGATGGAGACCCAGTACTTC. The J gene is TRBJ2-5, the V gene TRBV28, with TRBD1 matching over 11 bases. The CDR3 spans 15 residues. Germline V lookup: CDR1 MDHEN, CDR2 SYDVKM. With V trimmed by 5 bases and J by 5 bases, 7 bases remained unmatched.

This clone was seen repeatedly, ten times or more. This sequence joins TRBV7-3 and TRBJ1-2, with 9 bases identical to TRBD1. V lost 3 bases and J lost 7; bases outside the gene matches: 9. CDR1 and CDR2 (germline): SGHTA, FQGTGA. The CDR3 is 15 amino acids. The CDR3 loop reads CASSFDDRGFVGYTF. CDR3 nucleotide sequence: TGTGCCAGCAGCTTCGACGACAGGGGGTTTGTTGGCTACACCTTC.

V and J are TRBV4-1 and TRBJ2-5, with TRBD2 matching over 10 bases. The CDR3 extends over 17 amino acids. The J segment lost 2 bases and the V segment lost 0 bases, leaving 6 bases of the junction unmatched. From germline, CDR1 is MGHRA and CDR2 YSYEKL. The CDR3 region has the DNA TGCGCCAGCAGCCAAGAGTTCGGACTAGCGGAGCAAGAGACCCAGTACTTC. Translation gives CASSQEFGLAEQETQYF.

This chain links TRBV7-2 with TRBJ1-6; 7 bases line up with TRBD1. The CDR3 sequence is 13 residues long. J was trimmed by 14 bases and V by 4 bases; bases with no gene match: 8. CDR1 is SGHTA, CDR2 FQGNSA, per germline. The CDR3 sequence is CASSSTGPRSLHF. CDR3 DNA: TGTGCCAGCAGCTCGACAGGGCCTAGATCCCTCCACTTT.

The chain recombines TRBV19 with TRBJ1-1, with D possibly TRBD1 on 5 matching bases. Germline CDR1 reads LNHDA; CDR2 reads SQIVND (reference sequence). The CDR3 is made up of 14 amino acids. Trimming pared 7 bases from V and 6 bases from J, leaving 18 bases between. The CDR3 nucleotides read TGTGCCAGTACCCGAAGGCTGGACACCCCTGAAGCTTTCTTT. This sequence encodes CASTRRLDTPEAFF.

The rearrangement uses TRBV2 and TRBJ1-6, with no clear D. The CDR3 is 14 residues long. CDR1 is SNHLY, CDR2 FYNNEI, per germline. V lost 3 bases, J lost 1 base, and 4 bases lay in between. The CDR3 region has the DNA TGTGCCAGCAGTGAGACATCCTATAATTCACCCCTCCACTTT. Encoded protein: CASSETSYNSPLHF.

The genes are TRBV30 and TRBJ2-4; 12 nucleotides align to TRBD2. Unmatched junction bases numbered 7, after V lost 5 bases and J lost 8 bases. CDR1 GTSNPN and CDR2 SVGIG come from the germline V gene (reference sequence). The CDR3 is made up of 14 amino acids. CDR3 sequence reads: CAWDLAGGPDIQYF. The CDR3 nucleotides are TGTGCCTGGGATCTAGCGGGAGGGCCGGACATTCAGTACTTC.

This clone has only one observation. The V call is TRBV10-3, the J call TRBJ1-6, with unresolved D. Trimming shortened V by 8 bases and J by 7 bases, and 9 bases separated the two germline ends. Germline CDR1 reads ENHRY; CDR2 reads SYGVKD. The CDR3 spans 12 residues. The DNA for the CDR3 is TGTGCCATCCGCCGGGAGAATTCACCCCTCCACTTT. It yields the protein CAIRRENSPLHF.

The rearrangement links TRBV2 to TRBJ1-2; D unresolved. The CDR3 consists of 15 residues. The V and J ends lost 4 bases and 8 bases respectively, with 20 bases between them. The germline V gene has CDR1 SNHLY and CDR2 FYNNEI. The CDR3 here is CASSVRTSPQSGYTF. Written as DNA, the CDR3 is TGTGCCAGCAGTGTGAGGACTTCCCCCCAGTCAGGCTACACCTTC.

V gene TRBV28 combines with J gene TRBJ2-3; weak D call: TRBD2 (6 bases). V was trimmed by 10 bases and J by 5 bases, leaving 16 bases between them. This CDR3 has 13 residues. Per germline, CDR1 MDHEN and CDR2 SYDVKM. CDR3 in DNA: TGTGCCATGTCGGGGCTAGCGAGAGATACGCAGTATTTT. It codes for CAMSGLARDTQYF.

This chain joins TRBV5-4 and TRBJ2-1, with 10 bases matching TRBD2. V trimming: 3 bases; J trimming: 7 bases; junction bases outside the gene matches: 4. The CDR3 runs 14 residues. CDR1 is SGHNT and CDR2 is YYREEE in the germline V gene (reference sequence). The CDR3 is CASSSAGGRNEQFF. The DNA of the CDR3 is TGTGCCAGCAGCTCAGCGGGGGGGCGGAATGAGCAGTTCTTC.

In DNA, the CDR3 is TGTGCCAGCAGTTCCGACAGAGAGTATCTGTTTTTT. This encodes CASSSDREYLFF. The chain is built from TRBV6-1 and TRBJ1-4, with D possibly TRBD1 on 5 matching bases. Trimming removed 5 bases from V and 14 bases from J, with 15 bases in between. Per the germline V gene, CDR1 is MNHNS and CDR2 is SASEGT. The CDR3 sequence is 12 residues long.

V usage is TRBV4-1 and J usage is TRBJ1-3, with D unclear. Trimming pared 0 bases from V and 3 bases from J, leaving 9 bases between. Germline V CDR1 and CDR2: MGHRA, YSYEKL. CDR3 length equals 15 residues. As DNA, the CDR3 is TGCGCCAGCAGCCAAGATTTCGGTGTTGGAAACACCATATATTTT. Its translation is CASSQDFGVGNTIYF.

The rearrangement links TRBV7-2 to TRBJ2-2; D perhaps matches TRBD1 (5 bases). Germline loops: CDR1 SGHTA, CDR2 FQGNSA. The V end was cut by 1 base, the J end by 2 bases, with 8 bases between. The CDR3 has 15 residues. The CDR3 here is CASSLGQINTGELFF. CDR3 coding DNA: TGTGCCAGCAGCTTAGGACAGATAAACACCGGGGAGCTGTTTTTT.

This chain connects TRBV7-3 to TRBJ2-1; 7 bases agree with TRBD2. The CDR3 consists of 15 residues. The germline V gene encodes CDR1 SGHTA and CDR2 FQGTGA. J lost 5 bases, V lost 5 bases, and 9 bases had no gene match. The CDR3: CASSVGRAVDNEQFF. The CDR3 coding sequence is TGTGCCAGCAGCGTAGGGAGGGCCGTCGACAATGAGCAGTTCTTC.

The gene calls are TRBV7-8 and TRBJ2-2; the match to TRBD2 covers 11 bases. Germline CDR1 and CDR2: SGHVS and FQNEAQ. The length of the CDR3 is 18 residues. Losses at the gene ends were 1 base for V and 4 bases for J; bases not matched to a gene: 8. CDR3 residues: CASSLGRLAGGPTGELFF. The CDR3 nucleotides are TGTGCCAGCAGCTTAGGAAGGCTAGCGGGGGGTCCCACCGGGGAGCTGTTTTTT. Variable domain in full (rest from reference TRBV7-8 and TRBJ2-2): GAGVSQSPRYKVAKRGQDVALRCDPISGHVSLFWYQQALGQGPEFLTYFQNEAQLDKSGLPSDRFFAERPEGSVSTLKIQRTQQEDSAVYLCASSLGRLAGGPTGELFFGEGSRLTVL.

The V and J genes are TRBV27 and TRBJ1-5; a possible D gene is TRBD1 (5 bases). This CDR3 contains 16 residues. Trimming removed 3 bases at V and 3 bases at J, with 15 bases between. Germline CDR1 and CDR2: MNHEY and SMNVEV (reference sequence). CDR3 DNA: TGTGCCAGCAGTTTCCAGGGATCGGCCTACAATCAGCCCCAGCATTTT. Translation: CASSFQGSAYNQPQHF.

This chain joins TRBV19 and TRBJ1-2, with 11 positions matching TRBD1. Unmatched junction bases numbered 13, after V lost 6 bases and J lost 1 base. The CDR3 contains 18 residues. From germline, CDR1 is LNHDA and CDR2 SQIVND (reference sequence). CDR3 protein: CASSLKSGTGGFNYGYTF. The CDR3 DNA reads as TGTGCCAGTAGCCTGAAGTCCGGGACAGGGGGATTTAACTATGGCTACACCTTC.

The V call is TRBV11-3, the J call TRBJ1-1; unclear D gene. The CDR3 extends over 13 amino acids. Trimming removed 1 base at V and 4 bases at J, with 7 bases between. The V gene's germline CDR1 is SGHNT and CDR2 YENEEA. The CDR3 protein is CASSLARGTEAFF. The CDR3 DNA follows: TGTGCCAGCAGCTTAGCTCGGGGCACTGAAGCTTTCTTT.

The rearrangement joins TRBV4-2 to TRBJ2-1, with TRBD2 as a possible D gene (7 bases). Trimming cost V 0 bases and J 1 base, with 16 bases left between them. The CDR3 contains 18 residues. Germline assignment: CDR1 LGHNA and CDR2 YNFKEQ. This chain's CDR3 is CASSQDLTRGASYNEQFF. CDR3 sequence (DNA): TGTGCCAGCAGCCAAGATTTAACCCGGGGGGCGTCCTACAATGAGCAGTTCTTC.

In its sample, this clone was seen many times. The gene calls are TRBV9 and TRBJ2-7; D remains ambiguous. The V and J ends lost 2 bases and 6 bases respectively, with 21 bases between them. In germline, CDR1 is SGDLS, CDR2 YYNGEE. CDR3 length: 16 residues. For the CDR3, the DNA is TGTGCCAGCAGCGTGCATCCGACTCCCTTGTTAGCCGAGCAGTACTTC. This gives the protein CASSVHPTPLLAEQYF.

The chain carries TRBV19 and TRBJ2-3; TRBD1 agrees at 7 bases. Germline CDR1 and CDR2: LNHDA and SQIVND (reference sequence). The CDR3 contains 12 residues. The J segment lost 6 bases and the V segment lost 10 bases, leaving 7 bases of the junction unmatched. The CDR3 nucleotides read TGTGCCACTACGGACAGGTTGGATACGCAGTATTTT. Translating gives CATTDRLDTQYF.

The chain employs TRBV7-3 and TRBJ2-7, with 14 bases aligning to TRBD2. The V gene's germline CDR1 is SGHTA and CDR2 FQGTGA. This CDR3 contains 16 residues. The trim removed 5 bases at V and 3 bases at J, leaving 6 bases unmatched. The CDR3 reads CASSRTSGGLDYEQYF. The CDR3 DNA is TGTGCCAGCAGCCGGACTAGCGGGGGGTTGGACTACGAGCAGTACTTC.

V usage is TRBV7-3 and J usage is TRBJ2-1; D remains ambiguous. V lost 5 bases to trimming and J lost 4 bases, with 12 bases between them. Germline-derived CDR1 and CDR2 are SGHTA and FQGTGA. This CDR3 region has 14 residues. CDR3 region: CASSAQSDYNEQFF. DNA for the CDR3: TGTGCCAGCAGCGCCCAGTCCGATTACAATGAGCAGTTCTTC.

This clone appeared a single time. This chain joins TRBV7-3 and TRBJ2-2; the D is unclear. CDR3 length equals 14 residues. The germline V and J ends were trimmed by 5 bases and 6 bases, with 13 bases remaining between them. Germline values: CDR1 SGHTA, CDR2 FQGTGA. The CDR3 DNA follows: TGTGCCAGCAGCCCCACCCGCCAGGCCGGGGAGCTGTTTTTT. This encodes CASSPTRQAGELFF.

This chain links TRBV5-4 with TRBJ2-7, with D perhaps TRBD1 (7 bases). Germline loops: CDR1 SGHNT, CDR2 YYREEE (reference sequence). V was clipped by 4 bases and J by 7 bases, with 21 bases between them. The CDR3 has 15 amino acids. The CDR3 region is CASSPRGRKGAEQYF. In DNA form, the CDR3 reads TGTGCCAGCAGCCCTAGAGGGAGGAAGGGGGCTGAGCAGTACTTC.

This chain joins TRBV28 and TRBJ1-4; tentative D call: TRBD1 (5 bases). Trimming left V 8 bases short and J 6 bases short, with 28 bases between. Germline CDR1 MDHEN, CDR2 SYDVKM. This CDR3 comprises 18 residues. CDR3 coding DNA: TGTGCCAGCCGTGAGCGACAGCTTCGCCTCATCGGGTATGAAAAACTGTTTTTT. This codes for CASRERQLRLIGYEKLFF.

The rearrangement links TRBV28 to TRBJ1-2; D is unclear. The CDR3 has 13 amino acids. Germline CDR1 reads MDHEN; CDR2 reads SYDVKM. Trimming removed 8 bases at V and 4 bases at J, with 14 bases between. The DNA for the CDR3 is TGTGCCAGCTCTGCCCCGGGTCGCTATGGCTACACCTTC. Translation gives CASSAPGRYGYTF.

The rearrangement joins TRBV19 to TRBJ2-2, with D possibly TRBD2 on 6 matching bases. From germline, CDR1 is LNHDA and CDR2 SQIVND (reference sequence). The CDR3 covers 13 residues. The V and J ends lost 7 bases and 9 bases respectively, with 15 bases between them. CDR3 amino acids: CASTPTRSRELFF. In DNA, the CDR3 is TGTGCCAGTACGCCGACTAGATCGAGGGAGCTGTTTTTT.

The genes are TRBV28 and TRBJ1-6; 8 positions match TRBD1. This CDR3 is 15 amino acids long. Germline trimming cut 5 bases from V and 9 bases from J; bases unmatched to any gene: 9. Germline lookup yields CDR1 MDHEN and CDR2 SYDVKM. CDR3 nucleotides: TGTGCCAGCAGTGGATCCAGGGGGCAGGGTTCACCCCTCCACTTT. Protein product: CASSGSRGQGSPLHF.

This clone was detected only a few times. V is TRBV5-1 and J is TRBJ1-4, with a tentative D call TRBD1 (5 bases). The germline V and J ends were trimmed by 4 bases and 2 bases, with 15 bases remaining between them. From germline, CDR1 is SGHRS and CDR2 YFSETQ. CDR3 size: 16 residues. The CDR3 sequence: CASSRTGGPTNEKLFF. The CDR3, as DNA: TGCGCCAGCAGCCGAACGGGGGGACCGACTAATGAAAAACTGTTTTTT.

This chain joins TRBV7-9 and TRBJ2-3; no clear D. The CDR3 is 12 amino acids. Trimming cost V 4 bases and J 4 bases, with 6 bases left between them. CDR1 is SEHNR and CDR2 is FQNEAQ in the germline V gene (reference sequence). The CDR3 sequence is CASSSQADTQYF. CDR3 DNA: TGTGCCAGCAGCTCACAAGCAGATACGCAGTATTTT. Looking up the rest from reference TRBV7-9 and TRBJ2-3 gives the full variable domain: DTGVSQNPRHKITKRGQNVTFRCDPISEHNRLYWYRQTLGQGPEFLTYFQNEAQLEKSRLLSDRFSAERPKGSFSTLEIQRTEQGDSAMYLCASSSQADTQYFGPGTRLTVL.